The next 3 T cell receptor beta chains were all read from a single sample in a study of regulatory T cells in long-lasting Graves disease. Sample time point: newly diagnosed GD, antithyroid drugs for less than 3 months. Extracted RNA from PBMCs served as the source of the TCR library. Building the TCR beta libraries relied on iRepertoire HTBI primers, and CDR3 regions underwent Arm-PCR. Using its own MiXCR run on the multiplex PCR reads, TCRdb lists one record per CDR3 protein. The table has around 450,000 distinct CDR3 sequences, 15% to 20% seen once. This sample was also put to use in a study of T cells in Graves' hyperthyroidism and ophthalmopathy.

The sample here was peripheral blood mononuclear cells (PBMCs), taken at new diagnosis, from a patient treated with antithyroid drugs. The receptors here all came from a man aged 40-49 years with Graves disease.

This clonotype appeared many times. The rearrangement joins TRBV20-1 to TRBJ2-1; 13 bases are a match to TRBD2. The ends lost 1 base at V and 4 bases at J; junction bases unmatched: 4. The V gene's germline CDR1 is DFQATT and CDR2 SNEGSKA (reference sequence). The CDR3 contains 16 residues. The CDR3 sequence is CSARVATSGRYNEQFF. The CDR3 nucleotides read TGCAGTGCTAGAGTGGCGACTAGCGGGAGGTACAATGAGCAGTTCTTC.

The table lists this clonotype with a few counts. The chain has TRBV14 and TRBJ2-1; D is undetermined. The CDR3 length is 15 residues. Deletions cut 2 bases from V and 2 bases from J, with 10 bases between. Germline loops: CDR1 SGHDN, CDR2 FVKESK. The CDR3 nucleotides are TGTGCCAGCAGCCAATACCGGAAAACCTACAATGAGCAGTTCTTC. The encoded protein is CASSQYRKTYNEQFF.

This clonotype was seen only a few times. V usage is TRBV5-1 and J usage is TRBJ2-3, with TRBD1 as a possible D gene (6 bases). V lost 1 base and J lost 2, with 23 bases in between. This CDR3 comprises 19 residues. Germline lookup yields CDR1 SGHRS and CDR2 YFSETQ. The CDR3 here is CASSLMTGRMEADTDTQYF. The CDR3 coding sequence is TGCGCCAGCAGCTTGATGACAGGTCGGATGGAAGCTGACACAGATACGCAGTATTTT.